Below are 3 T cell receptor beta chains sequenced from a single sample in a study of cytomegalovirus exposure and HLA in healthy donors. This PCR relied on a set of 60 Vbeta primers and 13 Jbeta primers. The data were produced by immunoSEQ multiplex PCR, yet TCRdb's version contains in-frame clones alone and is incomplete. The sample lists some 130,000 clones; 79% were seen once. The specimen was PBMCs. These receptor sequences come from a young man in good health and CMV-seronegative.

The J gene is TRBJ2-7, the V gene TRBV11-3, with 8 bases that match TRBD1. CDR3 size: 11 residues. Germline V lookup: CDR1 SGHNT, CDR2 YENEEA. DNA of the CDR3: TGTGCCAGCAGCTTAAACCACAGGGGGGACGTC. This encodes CASSLNHRGDV.

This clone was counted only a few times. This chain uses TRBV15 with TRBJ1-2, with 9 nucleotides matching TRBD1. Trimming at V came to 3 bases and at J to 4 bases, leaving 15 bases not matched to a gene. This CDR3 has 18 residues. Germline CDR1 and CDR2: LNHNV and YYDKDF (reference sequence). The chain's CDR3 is CATSSPGTGFLATYGYTF. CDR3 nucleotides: TGTGCCACCAGCAGCCCCGGGACAGGGTTCCTAGCTACCTATGGCTACACCTTC.

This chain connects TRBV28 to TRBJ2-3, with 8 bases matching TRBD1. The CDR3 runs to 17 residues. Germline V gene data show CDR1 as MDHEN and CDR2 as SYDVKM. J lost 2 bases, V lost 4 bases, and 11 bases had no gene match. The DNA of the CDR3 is TGTGCCAGCAGTTCTACTACCCGGGACAGGCCCACAGATACGCAGTATTTT. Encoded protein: CASSSTTRDRPTDTQYF. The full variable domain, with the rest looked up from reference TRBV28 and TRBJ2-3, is DVKVTQSSRYLVKRTGEKVFLECVQDMDHENMFWYRQDPGLGLRLIYFSYDVKMKEKGDIPEGYSVSREKKERFSLILESASTNQTSMYLCASSSTTRDRPTDTQYFGPGTRLTVL.